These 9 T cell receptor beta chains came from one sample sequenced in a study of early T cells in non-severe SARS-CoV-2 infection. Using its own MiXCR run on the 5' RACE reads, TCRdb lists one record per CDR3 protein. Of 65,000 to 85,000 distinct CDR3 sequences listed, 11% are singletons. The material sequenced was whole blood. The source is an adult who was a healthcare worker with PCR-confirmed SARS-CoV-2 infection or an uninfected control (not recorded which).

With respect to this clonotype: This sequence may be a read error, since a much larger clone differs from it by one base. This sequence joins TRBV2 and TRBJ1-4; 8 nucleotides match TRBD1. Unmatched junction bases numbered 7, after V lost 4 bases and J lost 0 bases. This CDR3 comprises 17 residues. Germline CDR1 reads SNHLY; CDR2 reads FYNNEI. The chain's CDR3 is CASSGLAGGTTNEKLFF. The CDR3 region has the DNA TGTGCCAGCAGTGGCCTGGCAGGGGGCACAACTAATGAAAAACTGTTTTTT.

The CDR3 is CSVDGAYGYTF. The CDR3 nucleotides are TGCAGCGTTGATGGGGCGTATGGCTACACCTTC. The chain carries TRBV29-1 and TRBJ1-2; TRBD1 might be the D (5 bases). The V gene lost 3 bases and the J gene lost 5 bases, with 7 bases spanning the gap. The CDR3 length is 11 residues. The germline V gene encodes CDR1 SQVTM and CDR2 ANQGSEA.

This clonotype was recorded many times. CDR3 protein: CASSPSARLNSYEQYF. CDR3 sequence (DNA): TGTGCCAGCAGCCCGTCGGCCCGCCTCAACTCCTACGAGCAGTACTTC. The rearrangement uses TRBV7-9 and TRBJ2-7; D call uncertain. V lost 5 bases and J 0 bases, leaving 17 bases between the germline ends. In germline, CDR1 is SEHNR, CDR2 FQNEAQ (reference sequence). CDR3 size: 16 residues.

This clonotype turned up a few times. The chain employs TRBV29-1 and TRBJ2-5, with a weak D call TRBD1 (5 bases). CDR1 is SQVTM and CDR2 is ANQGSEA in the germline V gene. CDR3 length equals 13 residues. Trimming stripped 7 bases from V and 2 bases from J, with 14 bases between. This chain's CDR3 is CSAGLTVQETQYF. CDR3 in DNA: TGCAGCGCTGGGCTGACAGTACAAGAGACCCAGTACTTC.

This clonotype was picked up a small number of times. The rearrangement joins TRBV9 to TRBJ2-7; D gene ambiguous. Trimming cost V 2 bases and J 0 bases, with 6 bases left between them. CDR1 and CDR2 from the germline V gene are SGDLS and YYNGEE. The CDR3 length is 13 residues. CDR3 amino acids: CASSVVPSYEQYF. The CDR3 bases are TGTGCCAGCAGCGTTGTGCCCTCCTACGAGCAGTACTTC.

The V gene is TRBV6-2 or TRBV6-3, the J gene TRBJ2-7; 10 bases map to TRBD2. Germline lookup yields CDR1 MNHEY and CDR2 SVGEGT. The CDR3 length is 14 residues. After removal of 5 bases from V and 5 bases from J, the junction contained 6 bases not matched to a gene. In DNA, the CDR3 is TGTGCCAGCAGTCCGAGAGCGGGAGGGCACGAGCAGTACTTC. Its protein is CASSPRAGGHEQYF.

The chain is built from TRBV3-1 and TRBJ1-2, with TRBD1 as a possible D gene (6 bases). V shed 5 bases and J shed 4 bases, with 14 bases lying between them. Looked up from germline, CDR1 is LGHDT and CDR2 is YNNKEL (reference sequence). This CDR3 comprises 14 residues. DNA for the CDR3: TGTGCCAGCAGCTCGGGACAAGCCTTCTATGGCTACACCTTC. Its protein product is CASSSGQAFYGYTF.

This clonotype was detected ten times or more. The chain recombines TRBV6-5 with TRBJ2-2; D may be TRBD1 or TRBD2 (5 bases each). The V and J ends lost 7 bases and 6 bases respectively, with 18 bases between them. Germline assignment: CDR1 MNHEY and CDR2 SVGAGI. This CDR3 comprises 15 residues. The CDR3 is CASTEVGPRPGELFF. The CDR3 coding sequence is TGTGCCAGCACGGAGGTGGGGCCCCGGCCCGGGGAGCTGTTTTTT.

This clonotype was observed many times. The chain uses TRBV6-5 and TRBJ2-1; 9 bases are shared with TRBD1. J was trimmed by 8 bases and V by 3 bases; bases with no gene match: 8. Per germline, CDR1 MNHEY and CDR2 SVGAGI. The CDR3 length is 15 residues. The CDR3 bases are TGTGCCAGCAGTTATATAACAGGGGGCAGGGATGAGCAGTTCTTC. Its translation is CASSYITGGRDEQFF.